This T cell receptor beta chain comes out of a study of CD8+ T cells in alopecia areata. In the study overall: Treated patients received severity scores based on the percentage of scalp area affected. Study conclusions and caveats: Lesional scalp, notably in alopecia totalis/universalis, had clonality above that of normal scalp.

The CDR3 length is 11 residues. V was trimmed by 5 bases and J by 5 bases, leaving 6 bases between them. Germline V lookup: CDR1 SGHVS, CDR2 FNYEAQ. Treatment in this sample: oral pan-JAK inhibitor, 5-10 mg twice daily. In its sample, this clone was seen once. Its antigen is currently unknown. Extracted from the samples, RNA was reverse transcribed into cDNA to serve as the sequencing template. Only in-frame clones appear in the TCRdb table, and some are missing; sequencing was by immunoSEQ multiplex PCR. Of fewer than 250,000 clones listed, roughly 60% were seen once; the top ten hold approximately 0.93%.

V gene TRBV7-6 combines with J gene TRBJ2-5, with D uncertain. The sequence was obtained from a human donor with alopecia areata. Source: CD4+ T cells sorted from blood, taken at week 24, from a patient treated with tofacitinib. This chain's CDR3 is CASSPRETQYF. The CDR3 DNA reads TGTGCCAGCAGCCCTCGGGAGACCCAGTACTTC.